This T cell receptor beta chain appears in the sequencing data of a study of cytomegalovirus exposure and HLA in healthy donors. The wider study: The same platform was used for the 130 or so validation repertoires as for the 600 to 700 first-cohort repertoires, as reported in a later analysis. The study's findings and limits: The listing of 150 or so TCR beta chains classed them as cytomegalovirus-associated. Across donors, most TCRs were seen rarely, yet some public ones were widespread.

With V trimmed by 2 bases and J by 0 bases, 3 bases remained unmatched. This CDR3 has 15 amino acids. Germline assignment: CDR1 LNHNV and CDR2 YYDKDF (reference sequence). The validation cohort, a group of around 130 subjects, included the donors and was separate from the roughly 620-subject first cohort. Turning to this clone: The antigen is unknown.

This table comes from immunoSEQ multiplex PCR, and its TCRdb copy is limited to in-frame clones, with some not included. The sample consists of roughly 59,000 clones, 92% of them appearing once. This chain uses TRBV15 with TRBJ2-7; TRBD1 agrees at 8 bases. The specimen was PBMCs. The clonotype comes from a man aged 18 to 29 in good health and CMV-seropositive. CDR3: CATSRTGTGSYEQYF. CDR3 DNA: TGTGCCACCAGCAGAACCGGGACAGGCTCCTACGAGCAGTACTTC.